Following are 15 T cell receptor beta chains from one sample sequenced in a study of regulatory T cells in long-lasting Graves disease. For TCR beta, libraries came from iRepertoire HTBI primers and Arm-PCR of CDR3 regions. TCRdb reprocessed the multiplex PCR reads via MiXCR and lists one record per CDR3 protein. The sample records about 660,000 distinct CDR3 sequences, around 32% being singletons. The time point: persistent/refractory GD, antithyroid drugs over 5 years with positive TRAb. Isolated PBMC RNA provided the starting material for the TCR library. Sequences were derived from peripheral blood mononuclear cells (PBMCs), sampled when the disease was refractory, from a patient treated with antithyroid drugs. The receptors originated from a female donor with Graves disease.

The chain links TRBV7-3 to TRBJ1-2; no clear D gene. This CDR3 is built from 14 residues. Looked up from germline, CDR1 is SGHTA and CDR2 is FQGTGA. V was shortened by 0 bases and J by 8 bases, with 13 bases between the two germline ends. Here the CDR3 reads CASSLTFQPGGYTF. DNA for the CDR3: TGTGCCAGCAGCTTAACGTTTCAGCCCGGGGGCTACACCTTC. Supplemented by reference TRBV7-3 and TRBJ1-2, the full variable domain reads GAGVSQTPSNKVTEKGKYVELRCDPISGHTALYWYRQSLGQGPEFLIYFQGTGAADDSGLPNDRFFAVRPEGSVSTLKIQRTERGDSAVYLCASSLTFQPGGYTFGSGTRLTVV.

The sample holds a few counts of this clonotype. In nucleotides, the CDR3 is TGTGCCAGCAGTTACGGCGGGACGTTTGGCTACACCTTC. Its translation: CASSYGGTFGYTF. This sequence joins TRBV6-9 and TRBJ1-2; possibly TRBD1 for D (5 bases). Looked up from germline, CDR1 is MNHGY and CDR2 is SVAAGI. Trimming pared 3 bases from V and 7 bases from J, leaving 12 bases between. The CDR3 runs to 13 residues.

This clonotype was seen only a few times. The chain combines TRBV28 with TRBJ1-1, with D perhaps TRBD1 (6 bases). The V gene's germline CDR1 is MDHEN and CDR2 SYDVKM. V shed 5 bases and J shed 1 base, with 11 bases lying between them. The CDR3 is made up of 14 amino acids. The CDR3 DNA reads as TGTGCCAGCAGTCCGACAGGTTCGAACACTGAAGCTTTCTTT. Protein product: CASSPTGSNTEAFF.

The rearrangement links TRBV5-1 to TRBJ2-7, with 10 bases lining up with TRBD1. In germline, CDR1 is SGHRS, CDR2 YFSETQ. V lost 4 bases to trimming and J lost 6 bases; unmatched junction nucleotides: 7. CDR3 length: 14 residues. CDR3 loop: CASSRPGQGTEQYF. For the CDR3, the DNA is TGCGCCAGCAGCCGTCCGGGACAGGGGACCGAGCAGTACTTC.

This clonotype has just a few counts. This chain links TRBV28 with TRBJ1-6, with D perhaps matching TRBD1 (6 bases). V was trimmed by 5 bases and J by 9 bases, leaving 14 bases between them. The CDR3 is 14 amino acids. CDR1 is MDHEN, CDR2 SYDVKM, per germline. CDR3 protein: CASSLQGGSSPLHF. The CDR3 coding sequence is TGTGCCAGCAGTCTACAGGGCGGGAGTTCACCCCTCCACTTT.

This clonotype was seen only a few times. This sequence joins TRBV28 and TRBJ2-7; D is possibly TRBD1 (5 bases). The CDR3 has 14 amino acids. CDR1 is MDHEN and CDR2 is SYDVKM in the germline V gene. V dropped 3 bases and J dropped 3 bases, with 12 bases sitting between them. DNA of the CDR3: TGTGCCAGCAGTTTCATCAGGGTAGACTACGAGCAGTACTTC. Its protein is CASSFIRVDYEQYF.

The chain couples TRBV20-1 to TRBJ2-2, with D perhaps TRBD1 or TRBD2 (5 bases each). The CDR3 has 13 amino acids. V lost 5 bases and J 1 base, leaving 8 bases between the germline ends. Germline CDR1 reads DFQATT; CDR2 reads SNEGSKA (reference sequence). The CDR3 sequence is CSARGMNTGELFF. DNA for the CDR3: TGCAGTGCTCGGGGCATGAACACCGGGGAGCTGTTTTTT.

The rearrangement joins TRBV9 to TRBJ1-1; a weak D match, TRBD1 (5 bases). The CDR3 is 15 amino acids. V was pared by 1 base and J by 3 bases, with 13 bases between. Germline lookup yields CDR1 SGDLS and CDR2 YYNGEE. DNA of the CDR3: TGTGCCAGCAGCGTAACGGACACTCGAGACACTGAAGCTTTCTTT. Translated: CASSVTDTRDTEAFF.

The V gene is TRBV7-9, the J gene TRBJ1-5; no clear D. The CDR3 totals 16 residues. The V end lost 1 base, the J end lost 1 base, and 11 bases lay between the germline ends. The germline gives CDR1 SEHNR, CDR2 FQNEAQ (reference sequence). CDR3 region: CASSLGAEQSNQPQHF. In nucleotides, the CDR3 is TGTGCCAGCAGCTTAGGGGCAGAACAAAGCAATCAGCCCCAGCATTTT.

Note on this clonotype: This may arise from a read error, as a much more abundant clone is one base away. The V gene is TRBV28, the J gene TRBJ1-1; 12 nucleotides align to TRBD1. Trimming at V came to 6 bases and at J to 6 bases, leaving 8 bases not matched to a gene. The CDR3 covers 15 residues. CDR1 and CDR2 (germline): MDHEN, SYDVKM. The CDR3 loop reads CASSPTGTGGPEAFF. The CDR3 region has the DNA TGTGCCAGCAGCCCTACCGGGACAGGGGGCCCTGAAGCTTTCTTT.

Here the CDR3 reads CASSPTSGRHEQYF. The DNA for the CDR3 is TGTGCCAGCAGCCCGACTAGCGGGAGACACGAGCAGTACTTC. The chain employs TRBV6-1 and TRBJ2-7, with 12 bases matching TRBD2. With V trimmed by 6 bases and J by 5 bases, 5 bases remained unmatched. The CDR3 contains 14 residues. Per germline, CDR1 MNHNS and CDR2 SASEGT.

The V call is TRBV11-2, the J call TRBJ2-1, with 7 bases matching TRBD2. J was trimmed by 7 bases and V by 5 bases; bases with no gene match: 8. Germline lookup yields CDR1 SGHAT and CDR2 FQNNGV. The CDR3 spans 14 residues. As DNA, the CDR3 is TGTGCCAGCAGCCCAAGGACTAGTATAAATGAGCAGTTCTTC. This encodes CASSPRTSINEQFF.

V and J are TRBV30 and TRBJ2-4, with D perhaps matching TRBD1 (6 bases). Germline V gene sequence: CDR1 GTSNPN, CDR2 SVGIG (reference sequence). The CDR3 contains 14 residues. The germline V and J ends were trimmed by 3 bases and 4 bases, with 13 bases remaining between them. As DNA, the CDR3 is TGTGCCTGGAGCCCCGGACAGCTTAAAAACATTCAGTACTTC. Its translation is CAWSPGQLKNIQYF. Combining the CDR3 with reference TRBV30 and TRBJ2-4 gives the whole variable domain SQTIHQWPATLVQPVGSPLSLECTVEGTSNPNLYWYRQAAGRGLQLLFYSVGIGQISSEVPQNLSASRPQDRQFILSSKKLLLSDSGFYLCAWSPGQLKNIQYFGAGTRLSVL.

The chain joins TRBV20-1 to TRBJ2-5, with 8 bases fitting TRBD2. J lost 5 bases, V lost 6 bases, and 17 bases had no gene match. Per the germline V gene, CDR1 is DFQATT and CDR2 is SNEGSKA (reference sequence). The CDR3 has 16 amino acids. The CDR3 region has the DNA TGCAGTGCAGTCAGCGGGAGAAACCCCTTGAGGGAGACCCAGTACTTC. Translating gives CSAVSGRNPLRETQYF.

The V gene is TRBV10-3, the J gene TRBJ2-6, with 7 bases fitting TRBD1. CDR3 length: 15 amino acids. Trimming took 6 bases from V and 2 from J; bases not matched to a gene: 4. CDR1 is ENHRY, CDR2 SYGVKD, per germline. The CDR3 DNA reads as TGTGCCATCAGGCCGACAGGGCCTGGGGCCAACGTCCTGACTTTC. It yields the protein CAIRPTGPGANVLTF.